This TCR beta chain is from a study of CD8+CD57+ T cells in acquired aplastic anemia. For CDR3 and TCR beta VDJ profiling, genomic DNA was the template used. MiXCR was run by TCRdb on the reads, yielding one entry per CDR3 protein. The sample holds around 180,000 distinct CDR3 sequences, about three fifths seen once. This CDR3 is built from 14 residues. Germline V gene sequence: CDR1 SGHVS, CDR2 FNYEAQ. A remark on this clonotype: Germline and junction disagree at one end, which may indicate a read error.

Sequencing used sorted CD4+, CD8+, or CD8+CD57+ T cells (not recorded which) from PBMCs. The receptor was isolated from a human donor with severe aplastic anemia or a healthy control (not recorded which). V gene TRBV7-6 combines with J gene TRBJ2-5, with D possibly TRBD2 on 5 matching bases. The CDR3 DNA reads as TGCGCCAGCAGCTTAAGGACTTTACAAGAGACCCAGTACTTC. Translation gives CASSLRTLQETQYF. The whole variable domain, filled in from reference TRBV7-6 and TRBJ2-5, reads GAGVSQSPRYKVTKRGQDVALRCDPISGHVSLYWYRQALGQGPEFLTYFNYEAQQDKSGLPNDRFSAERPEGSISTLTIQRTEQRDSAMYRCASSLRTLQETQYFGPGTRLLVL.